The rows below give T cell receptor beta chains drawn from one sample of a study of blood T cell repertoires in COVID-19. Clones were read by immunoSEQ multiplex PCR, and TCRdb kept only the in-frame ones, dropping some. Among about 87,000 clones listed, around 90% were seen once. The specimen sequenced was peripheral blood. The receptors were gathered from an elderly woman with acute or convalescent COVID-19. CDR3s include the opening cysteine and the closing phenylalanine or tryptophan. The D gene is left open where the match is weak. Not all rows give a size; the values are once, few, many and, for expanded clones, a class.

d_call: .
v_call: TRBV1
j_call: TRBJ2-3
clone_size: .
cdr3_aa: CTSSQDRDRGWADTQYF
cdr3_nt: TGCACCAGCAGCCAAGATAGAGACAGGGGTTGGGCAGATACGCAGTATTTT

d_call: .
v_call: TRBV7-8
j_call: TRBJ1-1
clone_size: .
cdr3_aa: CASSSGPNTEAFF
cdr3_nt: TGTGCCAGCAGCTCTGGCCCGAACACTGAAGCTTTCTTT

d_call: .
v_call: TRBV6-5
j_call: TRBJ1-1
clone_size: .
cdr3_aa: CASSSTVEAFF
cdr3_nt: TGTGCCAGCAGTTCGACAGTTGAAGCTTTCTTT

d_call: .
v_call: TRBV24-1
j_call: TRBJ2-1
clone_size: .
cdr3_aa: CATSASGQGEQFF
cdr3_nt: TGTGCCACCAGTGCGTCGGGACAAGGTGAGCAGTTCTTC

d_call: .
v_call: TRBV9
j_call: TRBJ1-1
clone_size: .
cdr3_aa: CASSVAQANTEAFF
cdr3_nt: TGTGCCAGCAGCGTAGCCCAGGCGAACACTGAAGCTTTCTTT

d_call: TRBD1
v_call: TRBV19
j_call: TRBJ2-5
clone_size: .
cdr3_aa: CATSPGQGSETQYF
cdr3_nt: TGTGCCACCAGTCCGGGACAGGGATCAGAGACCCAGTACTTC

d_call: TRBD2
v_call: TRBV2
j_call: TRBJ2-3
clone_size: once
cdr3_aa: CASSGPGGGARSTDTQYF
cdr3_nt: TGTGCCAGCAGTGGTCCTGGCGGGGGGGCCCGTAGCACAGATACGCAGTATTTT

d_call: .
v_call: TRBV13
j_call: TRBJ2-6
clone_size: .
cdr3_aa: CASSSPRGANVLTF
cdr3_nt: TGTGCCAGCAGCTCTCCTCGTGGGGCCAACGTCCTGACTTTC

d_call: TRBD1
v_call: TRBV6-6
j_call: TRBJ1-1
clone_size: .
cdr3_aa: CASRAGTENTEAFF
cdr3_nt: TGTGCCAGCAGAGCCGGGACAGAGAACACTGAAGCTTTCTTT

d_call: .
v_call: TRBV11-3
j_call: TRBJ1-1
clone_size: .
cdr3_aa: CASSLDGFMNTEAFF
cdr3_nt: TGTGCCAGCAGCTTAGACGGGTTCATGAACACTGAAGCTTTCTTT

d_call: .
v_call: TRBV7-3
j_call: TRBJ1-6
clone_size: .
cdr3_aa: CASSFDSSYNSPLHF
cdr3_nt: TGTGCCAGCAGCTTCGACAGTTCCTATAATTCACCCCTCCACTTT

d_call: .
v_call: TRBV29-1
j_call: TRBJ1-1
clone_size: .
cdr3_aa: CSARRELVNTEAFF
cdr3_nt: TGCAGCGCCCGCCGGGAGCTCGTGAACACTGAAGCTTTCTTT

d_call: TRBD1
v_call: TRBV7-6
j_call: TRBJ2-2
clone_size: .
cdr3_aa: CASRRTGGTGELFF
cdr3_nt: TGTGCCAGCAGACGTACAGGGGGCACCGGGGAGCTGTTTTTT

d_call: TRBD1
v_call: TRBV5-4
j_call: TRBJ1-2
clone_size: .
cdr3_aa: CASSLWGQGNGYGYTF
cdr3_nt: TGTGCCAGCAGCTTGTGGGGACAGGGGAATGGCTATGGCTACACCTTC

d_call: .
v_call: TRBV29-1
j_call: TRBJ2-3
clone_size: .
cdr3_aa: CSVDLGLSTDTQYF
cdr3_nt: TGCAGCGTTGATCTAGGTCTTAGCACAGATACGCAGTATTTT